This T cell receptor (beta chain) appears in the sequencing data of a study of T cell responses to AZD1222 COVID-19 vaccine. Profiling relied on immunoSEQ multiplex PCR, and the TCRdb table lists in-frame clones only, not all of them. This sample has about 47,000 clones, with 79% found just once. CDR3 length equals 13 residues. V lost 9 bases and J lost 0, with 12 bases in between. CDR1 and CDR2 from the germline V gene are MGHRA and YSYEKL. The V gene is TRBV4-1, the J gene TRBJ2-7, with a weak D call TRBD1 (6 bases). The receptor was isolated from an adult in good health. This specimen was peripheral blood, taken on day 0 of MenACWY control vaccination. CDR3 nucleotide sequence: TGCGCCAGTGGGACATTGTCCTCCTACGAGCAGTACTTC. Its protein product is CASGTLSSYEQYF.